The 13 T cell receptor beta chains presented below share a single source sample, sequenced in a study of human T cells and chemical hapten exposure. Each CDR3 protein gets one entry after TCRdb re-called the RACE reads with MiXCR. The repertoire holds about 51,000 distinct CDR3 sequences, with around 9.4% as singletons. Time point: pre-sensitization, week 0. The treatment: therapeutic diphenylcyclopropenone sensitization with weekly scalp DPC. Here the sequenced sample was whole blood, taken in connection with sensitization to the hapten diphenylcyclopropenone (DPC). All receptors come from a woman aged 40 to 55 with alopecia areata. Some clones in this sample may be carry-over from other donors' samples.

This clonotype was seen repeatedly, ten times or more. This sequence joins TRBV18 and TRBJ1-2; D gene unclear. The CDR3 consists of 13 residues. V lost 4 bases, J lost 4 bases, and 10 bases lay in between. Per germline, CDR1 KGHSH and CDR2 LQKENI. CDR3 region: CASSQGGSYGYTF. DNA of the CDR3: TGTGCCAGCTCACAGGGTGGATCCTATGGCTACACCTTC. Drawing the rest from reference TRBV18 and TRBJ1-2, the complete variable domain is NAGVMQNPRHLVRRRGQEARLRCSPMKGHSHVYWYRQLPEEGLKFMVYLQKENIIDESGMPKERFSAEFPKEGPSILRIQQVVRGDSAAYFCASSQGGSYGYTFGSGTRLTVV.

This clonotype showed up many times. This sequence joins TRBV7-2 and TRBJ2-3, with D perhaps TRBD2 (5 bases). Germline V CDR1 and CDR2: SGHTA, FQGNSA. The CDR3 length is 13 residues. The V and J ends lost 10 bases and 7 bases respectively, with 18 bases between them. This CDR3 is CATARASSYTQYF. The CDR3 region has the DNA TGTGCCACCGCGCGGGCTTCTAGCTATACGCAGTATTTT.

This clonotype was observed many times. V is TRBV24-1 and J is TRBJ2-1; 10 nucleotides agree with TRBD1. CDR1 and CDR2 from the germline V gene are KGHDR and SFDVKD. There are 16 residues in the CDR3. Trimming cost V 1 base and J 5 bases; bases outside gene matches: 4. Here the CDR3 reads CATSDFPGQGNNEQFF. In DNA form, the CDR3 reads TGTGCCACCAGTGATTTCCCGGGACAGGGGAACAATGAGCAGTTCTTC.

The J gene is TRBJ2-5, the V gene TRBV11-2; D unresolved. The ends were cut back, 0 bases at V and 4 bases at J, with 3 bases in the middle. The V gene's germline CDR1 is SGHAT and CDR2 FQNNGV. This CDR3 is built from 12 residues. DNA of the CDR3: TGTGCCAGCAGCTTAGACGTAGAGACCCAGTACTTC. It encodes CASSLDVETQYF.

The table lists this clonotype with many counts. The chain employs TRBV12-3 or TRBV12-4 and TRBJ2-4; a weak D match, TRBD1 (5 bases). V shed 5 bases and J shed 7 bases, with 15 bases lying between them. This CDR3 has 14 amino acids. CDR3 coding DNA: TGTGCCAGCAGTCAGGGAAGAGGAAGGAACATTCAGTACTTC. Translated, it gives CASSQGRGRNIQYF.

This clonotype was seen repeatedly, ten times or more. The chain recombines TRBV28 with TRBJ2-7, with D uncertain. V lost 6 bases and J 5 bases, leaving 11 bases between the germline ends. Germline loops: CDR1 MDHEN, CDR2 SYDVKM. The CDR3 sequence is 12 residues long. The CDR3 loop is CASSLLSDEQYF. CDR3 DNA: TGTGCCAGCAGCCTCCTTTCCGACGAGCAGTACTTC.

The genes are TRBV9 and TRBJ2-3; D may correspond to TRBD1 or TRBD2 (5 bases each). This CDR3 is built from 16 residues. Trimming removed 0 bases from V and 0 bases from J, with 11 bases in between. Germline V gives CDR1 SGDLS, CDR2 YYNGEE. DNA of the CDR3: TGTGCCAGCAGCGTAGCTCCGGGGCCCAGCACAGATACGCAGTATTTT. It encodes CASSVAPGPSTDTQYF.

This clonotype was found a few times. The rearrangement uses TRBV20-1 and TRBJ2-7; D possibly uses TRBD1 or TRBD2 (5 bases each). CDR1 and CDR2 (germline): DFQATT, SNEGSKA (reference sequence). The CDR3 consists of 12 residues. The CDR3 reads CRARGGGYEQYF. CDR3 coding DNA: TGCAGAGCCAGAGGTGGGGGTTACGAGCAGTACTTC.

This clonotype was seen a few times. This rearrangement joins TRBV4-1 to TRBJ1-5, with D uncertain. V was cut by 1 base and J by 9 bases, with 10 bases left in between. Germline lookup yields CDR1 MGHRA and CDR2 YSYEKL. The CDR3 sequence is 13 residues long. CDR3 nucleotides: TGCGCCAGCAGCCAAGCCCCTTATGGGCCCCAGCATTTT. Amino acids: CASSQAPYGPQHF.

In its sample, this clonotype was seen many times. The V and J genes are TRBV19 and TRBJ2-7; maybe TRBD2 (5 bases). The germline V and J ends were trimmed by 5 bases and 3 bases, with 11 bases remaining between them. The CDR3 is made up of 13 amino acids. Looked up from germline, CDR1 is LNHDA and CDR2 is SQIVND (reference sequence). CDR3 loop: CASSGPGFYEQYF. In DNA form, the CDR3 reads TGTGCCAGTAGTGGTCCGGGGTTCTACGAGCAGTACTTC.

This clonotype was counted between two and nine times. V and J are TRBV4-2 and TRBJ1-6; TRBD1 matches at 9 bases. This CDR3 has 15 residues. CDR1 is LGHNA and CDR2 is YNFKEQ in the germline V gene. With V trimmed by 0 bases and J by 8 bases, 2 bases remained unmatched. CDR3: CASSQETGGDSPLHF. The CDR3 nucleotides are TGTGCCAGCAGCCAAGAAACAGGGGGCGATTCACCCCTCCACTTT.

Comments on this clonotype: Mismatch with germline at one junction end may stem from a read error. The chain has TRBV3-1 and TRBJ2-2; possibly TRBD1 for D (5 bases). The CDR3 consists of 15 residues. The germline gives CDR1 LGHDT, CDR2 YNNKEL (reference sequence). In nucleotides, the CDR3 is TGTGCCAGCAGACAAGACAGCGCCCACACCGGGGAGCTGTTTTTT. This encodes CASRQDSAHTGELFF.

The chain employs TRBV5-1 and TRBJ1-1; possible D gene TRBD1, 5 bases. Germline CDR1 and CDR2: SGHRS and YFSETQ. The ends were cut back, 0 bases at V and 4 bases at J, with 16 bases in the middle. The CDR3 runs to 16 residues. The CDR3 sequence: CASSLAGGRAATEAFF. The CDR3 nucleotides read TGCGCCAGCAGCTTGGCCGGGGGAAGGGCCGCCACTGAAGCTTTCTTT. The full variable domain, in which reference TRBV5-1 and TRBJ1-1 provide the parts outside the CDR3, is KAGVTQTPRYLIKTRGQQVTLSCSPISGHRSVSWYQQTPGQGLQFLFEYFSETQRNKGNFPGRFSGRQFSNSRSEMNVSTLELGDSALYLCASSLAGGRAATEAFFGQGTRLTVV.